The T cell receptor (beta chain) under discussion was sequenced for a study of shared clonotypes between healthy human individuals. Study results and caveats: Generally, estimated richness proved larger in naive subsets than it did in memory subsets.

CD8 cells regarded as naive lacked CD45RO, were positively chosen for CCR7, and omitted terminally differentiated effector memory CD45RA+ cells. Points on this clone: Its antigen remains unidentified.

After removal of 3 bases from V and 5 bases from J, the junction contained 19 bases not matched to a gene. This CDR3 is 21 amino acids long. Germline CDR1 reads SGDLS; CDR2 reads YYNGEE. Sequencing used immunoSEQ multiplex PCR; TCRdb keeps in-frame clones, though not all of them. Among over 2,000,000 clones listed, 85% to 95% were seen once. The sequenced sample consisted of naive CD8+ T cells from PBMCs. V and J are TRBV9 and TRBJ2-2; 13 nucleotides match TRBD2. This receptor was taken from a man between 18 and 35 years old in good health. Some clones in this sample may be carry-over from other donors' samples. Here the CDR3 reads CASSGIGLAGAGDWGTGELFF. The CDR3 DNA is TGTGCCAGCAGCGGAATTGGACTAGCGGGAGCTGGGGACTGGGGAACCGGGGAGCTGTTTTTT.